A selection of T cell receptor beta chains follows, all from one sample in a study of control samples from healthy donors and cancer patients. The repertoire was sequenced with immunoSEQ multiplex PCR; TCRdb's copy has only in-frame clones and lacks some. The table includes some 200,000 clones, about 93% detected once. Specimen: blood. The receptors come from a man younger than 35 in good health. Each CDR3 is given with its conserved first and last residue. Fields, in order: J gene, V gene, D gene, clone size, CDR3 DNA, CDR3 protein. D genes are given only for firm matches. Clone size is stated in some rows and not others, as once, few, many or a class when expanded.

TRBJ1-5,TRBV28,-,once,TGTGCCAGCGGTAAGGGGGGTTCTCAGCCCCAGCATTTT,CASGKGGSQPQHF
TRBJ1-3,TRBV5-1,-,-,TGCGCCAGCAGCTTGGAGACAGCCTCTGGAAACACCATATATTTT,CASSLETASGNTIYF
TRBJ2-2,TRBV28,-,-,TGTGCCAGCAGATCCGTCCCCGGGGAGCTGTTTTTT,CASRSVPGELFF
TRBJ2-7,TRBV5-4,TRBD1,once,TGTGCCAGCAGCCGAAATGACAGGGAGTACTCCTACGAGCAGTACTTC,CASSRNDREYSYEQYF
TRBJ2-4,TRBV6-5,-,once,TGTGCCAGCAGGCCGACAGGAGTGAACATTCAGTACTTC,CASRPTGVNIQYF
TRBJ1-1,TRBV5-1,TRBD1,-,TGCGCCAGCACATCACAGGGGGCGCGAACTGAAGCTTTCTTT,CASTSQGARTEAFF
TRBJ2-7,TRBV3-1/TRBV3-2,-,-,TGTGCCAGCAGCCGTCTCCGGGGAACCTACGAGCAGTACTTC,CASSRLRGTYEQYF
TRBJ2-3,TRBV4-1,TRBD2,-,TGCGCCAGCAGCGCGACGCGGGGGGTTTCCGCTAGCACAGATACGCAGTATTTT,CASSATRGVSASTDTQYF
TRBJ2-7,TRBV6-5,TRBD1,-,TGTGCCAGCAGTCGGACAGGTGTCTCCTACGAGCAGTACTTC,CASSRTGVSYEQYF
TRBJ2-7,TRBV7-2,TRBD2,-,TGTGCCAGCAGCTTAGATAGCGGGGAGGGCTACGAGCAGTACTTC,CASSLDSGEGYEQYF
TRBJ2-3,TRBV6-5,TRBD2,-,TGTGCCAGCAGTTACGCGGGGGGGGGCACAGATACGCAGTATTTT,CASSYAGGGTDTQYF
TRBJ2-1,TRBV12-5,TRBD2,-,TGTGCTAGTGCCCCGGGGGGGGCCGGTAAGAATGAGCAGTTCTTC,CASAPGGAGKNEQFF
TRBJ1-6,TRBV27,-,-,TGTGCCAGCAGTTCTTACCGGGACAACAATTCACCCCTCCACTTT,CASSSYRDNNSPLHF
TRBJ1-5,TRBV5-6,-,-,TGTGCCAGCAGCTTGTTCGGGGGAGGACAGCCCCAGCATTTT,CASSLFGGGQPQHF
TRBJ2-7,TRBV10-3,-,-,TGTGCCATCACTAACGCCTTGTCCTACGAGCAGTACTTC,CAITNALSYEQYF
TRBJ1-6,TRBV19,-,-,TGTGCCAGTAGTAAGGGACGGGGGAGCTCCTATAATTCACCCCTCCACTTT,CASSKGRGSSYNSPLHF
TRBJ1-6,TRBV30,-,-,TGTGCCTGGAGTGCGGGAGTCAGTAATTCACCCCTCCACTTT,CAWSAGVSNSPLHF
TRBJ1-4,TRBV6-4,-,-,TGTGCCAGCAGAAGGGGGGGAGTAAAAAAACTGTTTTTT,CASRRGGVKKLFF
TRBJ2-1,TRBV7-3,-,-,TGTGCCAGCAGCTTAACGGAGCATGAGCAGTTCTTC,CASSLTEHEQFF
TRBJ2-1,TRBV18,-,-,TGTGCCAGCTCACCACCGGGCAGATACAATGAGCAGTTCTTC,CASSPPGRYNEQFF
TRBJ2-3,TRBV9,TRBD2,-,TGTGCCAGCAGCGCCCGGGTCGGGCTAGCGGGGGGCACAGATACGCAGTATTTT,CASSARVGLAGGTDTQYF
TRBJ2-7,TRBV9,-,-,TGTGCCAGCAGCGTAGACCCGCGGAGAAACGAGCAGTACTTC,CASSVDPRRNEQYF
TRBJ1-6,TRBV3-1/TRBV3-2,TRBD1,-,TGTGCCAGCCAGGGACAGTTCTATAATTCACCCCTCCACTTT,CASQGQFYNSPLHF
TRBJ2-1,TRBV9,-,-,TGTGCCAGCAGCGTTGGGGGTCGGCGTATTGACAATGAGCAGTTCTTC,CASSVGGRRIDNEQFF
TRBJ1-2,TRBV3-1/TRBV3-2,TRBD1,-,TGTGCCAGCAGCCGATTCTTGGGACAGACTGGCTATGGCTACACCTTC,CASSRFLGQTGYGYTF
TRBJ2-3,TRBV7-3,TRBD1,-,TGTGCCAGCAGCCCCTACCGGACAGGGGGGACAGATACGCAGTATTTT,CASSPYRTGGTDTQYF
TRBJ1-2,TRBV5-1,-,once,TGCGCCAGCAGCTCGGATGGGGGCCGGGATGGCTACACCTTC,CASSSDGGRDGYTF
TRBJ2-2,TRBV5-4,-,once,TGTGCCAGCAGCTTGGCGAAGCAGGGGGGATCCGGGGAGCTGTTTTTT,CASSLAKQGGSGELFF
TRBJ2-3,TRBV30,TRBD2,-,TGTGCCTGGAGTGGACTAGCGGGGAGGGACACCACAGATACGCAGTATTTT,CAWSGLAGRDTTDTQYF
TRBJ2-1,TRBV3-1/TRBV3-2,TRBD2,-,TGTGCCAGCAGCCCGCCGGGACTAGCGGGGGAGGAGCAGTTCTTC,CASSPPGLAGEEQFF